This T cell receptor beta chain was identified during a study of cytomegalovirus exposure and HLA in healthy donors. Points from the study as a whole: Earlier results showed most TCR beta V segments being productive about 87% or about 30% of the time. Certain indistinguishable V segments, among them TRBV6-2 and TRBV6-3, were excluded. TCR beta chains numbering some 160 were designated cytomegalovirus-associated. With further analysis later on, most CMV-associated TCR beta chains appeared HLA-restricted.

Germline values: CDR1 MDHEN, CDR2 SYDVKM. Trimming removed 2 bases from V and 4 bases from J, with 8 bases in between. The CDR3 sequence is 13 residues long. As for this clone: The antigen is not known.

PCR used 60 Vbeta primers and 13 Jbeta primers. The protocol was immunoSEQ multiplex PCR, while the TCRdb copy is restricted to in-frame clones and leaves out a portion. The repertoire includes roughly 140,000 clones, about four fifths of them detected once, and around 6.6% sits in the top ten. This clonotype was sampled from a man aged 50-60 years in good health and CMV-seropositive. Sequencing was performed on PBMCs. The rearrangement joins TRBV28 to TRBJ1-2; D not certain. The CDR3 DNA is TGTGCCAGCAGTTTAAATCCCATCTATGGCTACACCTTC. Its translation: CASSLNPIYGYTF.